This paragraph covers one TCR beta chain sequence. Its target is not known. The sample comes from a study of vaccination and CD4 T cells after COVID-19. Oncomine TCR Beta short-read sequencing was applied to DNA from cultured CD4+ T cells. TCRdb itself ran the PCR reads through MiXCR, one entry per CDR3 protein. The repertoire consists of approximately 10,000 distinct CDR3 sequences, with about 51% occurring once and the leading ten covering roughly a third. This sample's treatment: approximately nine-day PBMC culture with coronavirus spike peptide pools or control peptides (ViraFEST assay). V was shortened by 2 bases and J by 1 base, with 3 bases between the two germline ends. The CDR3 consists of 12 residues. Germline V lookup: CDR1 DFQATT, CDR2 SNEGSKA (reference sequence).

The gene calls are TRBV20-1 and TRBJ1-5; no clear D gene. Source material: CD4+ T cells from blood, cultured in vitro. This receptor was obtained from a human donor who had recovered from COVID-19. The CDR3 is CSARQSNQPQHF. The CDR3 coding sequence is TGCAGTGCTAGACAGAGCAATCAGCCCCAGCATTTT.